The 10 T cell receptor beta chains in this list originate from one sample, sequenced in a study of T and B cells in COVID-19 patients. Each TRB amplification used about 220-500 ng of genomic DNA from blood. Multiplex PCR with BIOMED2 TRB-A/B primer pools amplified TRB rearrangements. TCRdb ran MiXCR on the multiplex PCR reads and lists one entry per CDR3 protein. Of around 6,500 distinct CDR3 sequences listed, over 25% are singletons. Sample: blood. Receptors were obtained from a human donor with active COVID-19.

V is TRBV6-6 and J is TRBJ1-5; TRBD1 agrees at 7 bases. V shed 2 bases and J 1 base; nucleotides not matched to a gene: 8. Germline V gene data show CDR1 as MNHNY and CDR2 as SVGAGI (reference sequence). The CDR3 totals 17 residues. CDR3 nucleotide sequence: TGTGCCAGCAGTTACCTCGAAAAGACAGGGAGCAATCAGCCCCAGCATTTT. This encodes CASSYLEKTGSNQPQHF.

In this sample, this clonotype is medium-sized (0.01 to 0.1%). The gene calls are TRBV30 and TRBJ2-5; D tentatively fits TRBD1 or TRBD2 (5 bases each). V dropped 8 bases and J dropped 4 bases, with 8 bases sitting between them. This CDR3 contains 10 residues. The germline V gene has CDR1 GTSNPN and CDR2 SVGIG (reference sequence). CDR3 residues: CAAGRETQYF. DNA for the CDR3: TGTGCCGCAGGGAGAGAGACCCAGTACTTC.

This clonotype is labeled medium-sized. V is TRBV6-6 and J is TRBJ2-6; TRBD1 might be the D (6 bases). V was shortened by 4 bases and J by 0 bases, with 19 bases between the two germline ends. The V gene's germline CDR1 is MNHNY and CDR2 SVGAGI (reference sequence). CDR3 length equals 19 residues. The CDR3 sequence: CASSWGLGTTYSGANVLTF. CDR3 bases: TGTGCCAGCAGTTGGGGTTTGGGGACAACTTACTCTGGGGCCAACGTCCTGACTTTC.

The rearrangement uses TRBV7-2 and TRBJ1-1, with 7 bases identical to TRBD1. V shed 5 bases, J shed 11 bases, and the junction held 11 bases outside the gene matches. This CDR3 contains 13 residues. Germline CDR1 SGHTA, CDR2 FQGNSA. CDR3 DNA: TGTGCCAGCAGCCCCCAGACAGGGAGGACGGCTTTCTTT. The encoded protein is CASSPQTGRTAFF.

Relative to its sample, this clonotype is medium-sized (0.01 to 0.1%). V usage is TRBV19 and J usage is TRBJ2-7, with 12 bases that match TRBD2. Per the germline V gene, CDR1 is LNHDA and CDR2 is SQIVND (reference sequence). The CDR3 loop spans 15 amino acids. V lost 7 bases to trimming and J lost 6 bases; unmatched junction nucleotides: 10. The CDR3 protein is CASMALAGGKGEQYF. The CDR3, as DNA: TGTGCCAGTATGGCACTAGCGGGAGGTAAGGGCGAGCAGTACTTC.

By its share, this clonotype is medium-sized. The J gene is TRBJ1-5, the V gene TRBV19, with TRBD1 matching 7 bases. The CDR3 runs to 15 residues. V lost 6 bases, J lost 2 bases, and 7 bases stayed unmatched. Germline assignment: CDR1 LNHDA and CDR2 SQIVND (reference sequence). CDR3 sequence: CASRPTGEGNQPQHF. CDR3 coding DNA: TGTGCCAGTAGACCTACAGGGGAAGGCAATCAGCCCCAGCATTTT.

J is TRBJ2-5 and V is TRBV12-3 or TRBV12-4, with 10 bases matching TRBD2. The CDR3 covers 17 residues. The V gene end was trimmed by 0 bases and the J gene end by 1 base; junction bases not matched to a gene: 5. CDR3 sequence: CASSLAGSGGFQETQYF. The CDR3 DNA is TGTGCCAGCAGTTTAGCCGGTAGCGGGGGGTTCCAAGAGACCCAGTACTTC.

Sample share makes this clonotype medium-sized. This sequence joins TRBV11-3 and TRBJ2-7, with TRBD2 identical over 12 bases. There are 17 residues in the CDR3. V was clipped by 5 bases and J by 0 bases; unmatched bases: 8. Germline V gene lookup returns CDR1 SGHNT and CDR2 YENEEA. DNA for the CDR3: TGTGCCAGCAGCGGACCCCTAGCGGGAGGGTTCTCCTACGAGCAGTACTTC. Residues: CASSGPLAGGFSYEQYF.

In its sample, this clonotype ranks as medium-sized. This chain uses TRBV5-6 with TRBJ2-1; D unclear. Trimming left V 0 bases short and J 8 bases short, with 6 bases between. The germline CDR1 and CDR2 sequences are SGHDT and YYEEEE. This CDR3 has 12 amino acids. The CDR3 loop is CASSLGLDEQFF. The CDR3 coding sequence is TGTGCCAGCAGCTTGGGGCTCGATGAGCAGTTCTTC. Combining the CDR3 with reference TRBV5-6 and TRBJ2-1 gives the whole variable domain DAGVTQSPTHLIKTRGQQVTLRCSPKSGHDTVSWYQQALGQGPQFIFQYYEEEERQRGNFPDRFSGHQFPNYSSELNVNALLLGDSALYLCASSLGLDEQFFGPGTRLTVL.

This clonotype rates as medium-sized. The rearrangement joins TRBV13 to TRBJ2-4, with TRBD1 matching 7 bases. Germline-derived CDR1 and CDR2 are PRHDT and FYEKMQ (reference sequence). V was pared by 4 bases and J by 6 bases, with 9 bases of the junction left unmatched. The CDR3 extends over 15 amino acids. The CDR3 protein is CASSSRQGLGNIQYF. CDR3 sequence (DNA): TGTGCCAGCAGCTCCCGACAGGGATTAGGAAACATTCAGTACTTC. Drawing the rest from reference TRBV13 and TRBJ2-4, the complete variable domain is AAGVIQSPRHLIKEKRETATLKCYPIPRHDTVYWYQQGPGQDPQFLISFYEKMQSDKGSIPDRFSAQQFSDYHSELNMSSLELGDSALYFCASSSRQGLGNIQYFGAGTRLSVL.